This TCR beta chain is from a study of T cells after posttransplantation cyclophosphamide. Study observations and caveats: Donor-recipient repertoire similarity was low at 1-2 months, rising over year one. TRB overlap between skin or GI tissue T cells and blood was limited.

TCRdb keeps only in-frame clones here, not all; method: immunoSEQ multiplex PCR. The top ten clones hold more than 3% of a sample with 9,500 to 15,000 clones, approximately 80% of them seen once. Control samples came 1 year after myeloablative marrow transplants with methotrexate plus calcineurin inhibitor. With respect to this clone: Its antigen is unknown.

The germline V gene has CDR1 SGHTA and CDR2 FQGNSA. The V gene lost 4 bases and the J gene lost 6 bases, with 15 bases spanning the gap. The CDR3 is 14 residues long. This chain joins TRBV7-2 and TRBJ1-2; D gene unclear. Source: PBMCs, taken 350 to 400 days after allogeneic stem cell transplant with calcineurin inhibitor and methotrexate. This TCR derives from a young adult male patient who received an allogeneic stem cell transplant from an unrelated donor, was CMV-positive, and had acute GVHD only. The T cells may partly be graft donor cells. The CDR3: CASSSPPRTDGYTF. The CDR3 DNA reads TGTGCCAGCAGCTCCCCGCCACGGACTGATGGCTACACCTTC.